Listed below are T cell receptor beta chains from one sample, sequenced in a study of shared clonotypes between healthy human individuals. TCRdb's table, derived via immunoSEQ multiplex PCR, lists solely in-frame clones and lacks some. Of 450,000 to 500,000 clones in the sample, 78% were seen once. Sequencing input: PBMCs. These receptors were collected from a woman in her 40s in good health. Some clones in this sample may be carry-over from other donors' samples. Both conserved end residues are part of each CDR3. The D gene is left open where the match is weak. Not all rows give a size; the values are once, few, many and, for expanded clones, a class.

D gene,clone size,J gene,V gene,CDR3 DNA,CDR3 protein
TRBD1,NA,TRBJ1-3,TRBV5-4,TGTGCCAGCAGCGCGCCACAGGGGGCTTCTGGAAACACCATATATTTT,CASSAPQGASGNTIYF
NA,NA,TRBJ2-7,TRBV28,TGTGCCAGCAGATTCACCGGCCACGGGGCCTACGAGCAGTACTTC,CASRFTGHGAYEQYF
TRBD2,NA,TRBJ2-1,TRBV2,TGTGCCAGCAGACTTGGGACTAGTTCCTACAATGAGCAGTTCTTC,CASRLGTSSYNEQFF
NA,NA,TRBJ2-1,TRBV2,TGTGCCAGCACAGTCGAGGCAGGCACCAATGAGCAGTTCTTC,CASTVEAGTNEQFF
NA,few,TRBJ1-1,TRBV19,TGTGCCAGTAGTATACAGGGAGGGAACACTGAAGCTTTCTTT,CASSIQGGNTEAFF
TRBD1,NA,TRBJ2-3,TRBV7-3,TGTGCCAGCAGCTTTGGACAGGCGGATACGCAGTATTTT,CASSFGQADTQYF
NA,NA,TRBJ2-7,TRBV7-2,TGTGCCAGCAGCTTAGGCGGGAAAGTATCCAACGAGCAGTACTTC,CASSLGGKVSNEQYF
TRBD2,NA,TRBJ2-1,TRBV2,TGTGCCAGCATGGCTAGCGGGCCGTACAATGAGCAGTTCTTC,CASMASGPYNEQFF
TRBD2,NA,TRBJ2-3,TRBV14,TGTGCCAGCAGCCAAGATTGGGGTAGCGGGAGCACGCATACGCAGTATTTT,CASSQDWGSGSTHTQYF
NA,NA,TRBJ1-5,TRBV7-3,TGTGCCAGCAGCGGCGGGGAGAGATATAGCAATCAGCCCCAGCATTTT,CASSGGERYSNQPQHF
NA,NA,TRBJ1-5,TRBV28,TGTGCCAGCCAAAAGAGGGATTTGGGAAATCAGCCCCAGCATTTT,CASQKRDLGNQPQHF
TRBD1,few,TRBJ1-4,TRBV15,TGTGCCACCAGCAGCAGGGGGCGACTGGAAAAACTGTTTTTT,CATSSRGRLEKLFF
NA,NA,TRBJ1-2,TRBV28,TGTGCCAGCAGCCGGGGCGGGGGCGAGGCCAGCTATGGCTACACCTTC,CASSRGGGEASYGYTF
NA,NA,TRBJ2-5,TRBV28,TGTGCCAGCAGACAAACAACGGGGGAGCAGTACTTC,CASRQTTGEQYF
NA,NA,TRBJ1-2,TRBV27,TGTGCCAGCAGTTTAGGCGCGGGGGACTATGGCTACACCTTC,CASSLGAGDYGYTF
NA,NA,TRBJ1-3,TRBV5-6,TGTGCCAGCAGCCTAGGGTTGGACTCTGGAAACACCATATATTTT,CASSLGLDSGNTIYF
NA,NA,TRBJ2-4,TRBV4-2,TGTGCCAGCAGCCAAGCCGCAGAGCTGGTAGCCAAAAACATTCAGTACTTC,CASSQAAELVAKNIQYF
NA,once,TRBJ2-1,TRBV14,TGTGCCAGCAGCCAAGGAGGGTCAGGCAGGGATGAGCAGTTCTTC,CASSQGGSGRDEQFF
NA,NA,TRBJ1-3,TRBV28,TGTGCCAGCAGTTTAAACAGGTGGGGGGTCTCTGGAAACACCATATATTTT,CASSLNRWGVSGNTIYF
NA,NA,TRBJ1-5,TRBV28,TGTGCCAGCAGTTGGCAGGGCAGCAATCAGCCCCAGCATTTT,CASSWQGSNQPQHF
NA,NA,TRBJ1-2,TRBV18,TGTGCCAGCTCACCCGAGACAGAGTGGGGCTACACCTTC,CASSPETEWGYTF
TRBD2,NA,TRBJ2-4,TRBV19,TGTGCCAGTAGTATAAGGCGGGAGAAGAACATTCAGTACTTC,CASSIRREKNIQYF
TRBD2,NA,TRBJ2-1,TRBV7-3,TGTGCCAGCAGCTTACTGGCGGCTAGCGGGCTAAATGAGCAGTTCTTC,CASSLLAASGLNEQFF
TRBD2,NA,TRBJ2-1,TRBV6-1,TGTGCCAGCAGTGACAGCGGGAGGGCCATTTACAATGAGCAGTTCTTC,CASSDSGRAIYNEQFF
NA,NA,TRBJ2-3,TRBV2,TGTGCCAGCACTGAGACTCGAGTTCCTACAGATACGCAGTATTTT,CASTETRVPTDTQYF
TRBD1,NA,TRBJ2-5,TRBV28,TGTGCCAGCAGTTTAAAGGGCAGGGGGCTCTTATTAGAGACCCAGTACTTC,CASSLKGRGLLLETQYF
TRBD2,NA,TRBJ2-7,TRBV10-2,TGCGCCAGCAAAAAGGGGAGCGGGGTCTACGAGCAGTACTTC,CASKKGSGVYEQYF
TRBD1,many,TRBJ2-1,TRBV28,TGTGCCAGCAGAACAGGGGCGACCTCTCACAATGAGCAGTTCTTC,CASRTGATSHNEQFF
TRBD1,NA,TRBJ1-1,TRBV10-3,TGTGCCATCAGACCGACAGGGTCGTACACTGAAGCCTTCTTT,CAIRPTGSYTEAFF
NA,NA,TRBJ2-7,TRBV28,TGTGCCAGCAACCTCGACCCACCATACTTC,CASNLDPPYF
NA,NA,TRBJ2-7,TRBV5-1,TGCGCCAGCAGCTTGAGCTATACCTACGAGCAGTACTTC,CASSLSYTYEQYF
NA,NA,TRBJ2-7,TRBV29-1,TGCAGCGTTAGGAGTAGTAGTAGCGAGCAGTACTTC,CSVRSSSSEQYF
NA,NA,TRBJ1-3,TRBV7-2,TGTGCCAGCAGCCCGCAGGGAGTTGGGCTTGGAAACACCATATATTTT,CASSPQGVGLGNTIYF
NA,NA,TRBJ1-3,TRBV5-1,TGCGCCAGCAGTGTCGACTCTGGAAACACCATATATTTT,CASSVDSGNTIYF
NA,once,TRBJ2-7,TRBV19,TGTGCCAGTAGTGGGGGACCCGGGGGCTACGAGCAGTACTTC,CASSGGPGGYEQYF
TRBD1,NA,TRBJ2-1,TRBV5-1,TGCGCCAGCAGCTTGCTGGGACAGGGTTACAATGAGCAGTTCTTC,CASSLLGQGYNEQFF
NA,NA,TRBJ1-2,TRBV6-5,TGTGCCAGCAGTTACCTCGGGGCTTATGGCTACACCTTC,CASSYLGAYGYTF
TRBD2,NA,TRBJ2-2,TRBV6-6,TGTGCCAGCGGACGACTAGCGGGAGGGATCGGGGAGCTGTTTTTT,CASGRLAGGIGELFF
TRBD1,NA,TRBJ1-4,TRBV4-2,TGTGCCAGCAGCCCTAGGGGGGCAGGGGGTGGTGAAAAACTGTTTTTT,CASSPRGAGGGEKLFF
NA,once,TRBJ2-3,TRBV7-3,TGTGCCAGCAGCCCTTTAACAGGTTATACGCAGTATTTT,CASSPLTGYTQYF
TRBD2,NA,TRBJ2-5,TRBV5-6,TGTGCCAGCAGCTCCGGGACTACTGAGACCCAGTACTTC,CASSSGTTETQYF
TRBD2,NA,TRBJ2-5,TRBV5-6,TGTGCCAGCAGCTTGGTCCTAGCGGGGGTCGAGACCCAGTACTTC,CASSLVLAGVETQYF
NA,once,TRBJ2-3,TRBV6-6,TGTGCCAGCAGTCCCGGCACAGATACGCAGTATTTT,CASSPGTDTQYF
NA,NA,TRBJ2-3,TRBV11-2,TGTGCCAGCAGCTTAGGCGGCTCAGATACGCAGTATTTT,CASSLGGSDTQYF
TRBD1,few,TRBJ1-4,TRBV6-5,TGTGCCAGCAGTGACAGGGGGGAAAAACTGTTTTTT,CASSDRGEKLFF
TRBD1,NA,TRBJ2-2,TRBV2,TGTGCCAGCAGCGGAGGGACAGGGCGGGCCGGGGAGCTGTTTTTT,CASSGGTGRAGELFF
TRBD1,NA,TRBJ1-1,TRBV5-1,TGCGCCAGCAGCTTGGGGACAGGGGCACAGAACACTGAAGCTTTCTTT,CASSLGTGAQNTEAFF
TRBD2,NA,TRBJ2-5,TRBV29-1,TGCAGCGTAGACCGCAGGGGCGGGGGGGAGACCCAGTACTTC,CSVDRRGGGETQYF
NA,NA,TRBJ1-1,TRBV28,TGTGCCAGCAGTTTAACCTATACTACGCTGAACACTGAAGCTTTCTTT,CASSLTYTTLNTEAFF
NA,NA,TRBJ2-1,TRBV4-1,TGCGCCAGCAGCCAAGAAAGGGGGCTAGCGGCCGTCTCCTACAATGAGCAGTTCTTC,CASSQERGLAAVSYNEQFF
NA,few,TRBJ1-1,TRBV19,TGTGCCAGTAGTATGGGTGGTTCGGTCGCTGGAGCTTTCTTT,CASSMGGSVAGAFF
NA,few,TRBJ1-6,TRBV30,TGTGCCTGGAACCGGGGGAATTCACCCCTCCACTTT,CAWNRGNSPLHF
NA,NA,TRBJ1-1,TRBV18,TGTGCCAGCTCACTCCGACGGAATATGAACACTGAAGCTTTCTTT,CASSLRRNMNTEAFF
NA,many,TRBJ2-1,TRBV9,TGTGCCAGCAGCGTAGAGGAGGCGGCTCAGCAGTTCTTC,CASSVEEAAQQFF